This TCR beta chain was found in a study of blood T cell repertoires in COVID-19. Study-level background: The origin of the acute and convalescent COVID-19 samples was the United States, Italy and Spain. PBMCs, B-cell-depleted T cells, or T cells were the source of the cDNA or gDNA that made up the material.

How the authors handled the data: The authors estimated nucleated cell counts from reference gene primer amplification. Clones were read by immunoSEQ multiplex PCR, and TCRdb kept only the in-frame ones, dropping some. V and J calls and clone size are given by that table; D and trimming were obtained from the DNA. Here the sample spans fewer than 250,000 clones, around 82% being singletons. This clone is a singleton in its sample. The CDR3 covers 14 residues. V was pared by 7 bases and J by 3 bases, with 5 bases of the junction left unmatched. Per germline, CDR1 LGHNT and CDR2 FRNRAP. The sequence was collected from a man in his fifties with active or convalescent COVID-19. The chain recombines TRBV12-5 with TRBJ1-4; 7 bases are a match to TRBD1. The sample comprised peripheral blood. The CDR3 DNA reads TGTGCTAGTGCCTCCGGGACAGCTAATGAAAAACTGTTTTTT. Protein: CASASGTANEKLFF.